Sequencing of this T cell receptor (beta chain) was carried out in a study of blood T cells in healthy people across ages. Notes on the study in general: Unsorted PBMCs blocked a conclusive comparison of naive and antigen-experienced cells.

Remarks on this clonotype: The target antigen is unknown. At one end the junction does not follow the germline gene, possibly because of a read error.

Germline values: CDR1 SNHLY, CDR2 FYNNEI. CDR3 size: 17 residues. A J-beta primer mix and a sample-barcoded 5' primer were used in a second PCR of roughly 6 to 11 cycles. MiXCR, run by TCRdb on the 5' RACE reads, gives a single entry per CDR3 protein. The data contain approximately 700,000 distinct CDR3 sequences, 32% of them singletons. Specimen: blood. This clonotype originated in an elderly woman in good health. The chain couples TRBV2 to TRBJ1-6, with 7 nucleotides matching TRBD1. In DNA, the CDR3 is TGTGCCAGCAGTAAGATCCTAGACAGGGTAGTTAATTCACCCCGCCACTTT. Translation: CASSKILDRVVNSPRHF. Filled out from reference TRBV2 and TRBJ1-6, the complete variable domain reads EPEVTQTPSHQVTQMGQEVILRCVPISNHLYFYWYRQILGQKVEFLVSFYNNEISEKSEIFDDQFSVERPDGSNFTLKIRSTKLEDSAMYFCASSKILDRVVNSPRHFGNGTRLTVT.